The TCR beta chain described here comes from a study of T cell responses to AZD1222 COVID-19 vaccine. Study conclusions and caveats: Close to half of all spike-specific TCRs reportedly target regions of the variants that are unmutated.

Trimming removed 7 bases at V and 5 bases at J, with 9 bases between. Per the germline V gene, CDR1 is MNHEY and CDR2 is SVGAGI. The CDR3 has 12 residues. Points on this clone: Its antigen is currently unknown.

Sequencing was performed with immunoSEQ multiplex PCR; in TCRdb, only in-frame clones are kept and a portion is missing. Among 90,000 to 120,000 clones listed, around nine tenths were seen once. This sequence was found in an adult in good health. Sequenced material: peripheral blood, taken on day 0 of AZD1222 vaccination. The chain combines TRBV6-5 with TRBJ1-5, with a possible D match to TRBD1 (6 bases). CDR3 bases: TGTGCCAGCACCCCAGGGGATCAGCCCCAGCATTTT. This codes for CASTPGDQPQHF.